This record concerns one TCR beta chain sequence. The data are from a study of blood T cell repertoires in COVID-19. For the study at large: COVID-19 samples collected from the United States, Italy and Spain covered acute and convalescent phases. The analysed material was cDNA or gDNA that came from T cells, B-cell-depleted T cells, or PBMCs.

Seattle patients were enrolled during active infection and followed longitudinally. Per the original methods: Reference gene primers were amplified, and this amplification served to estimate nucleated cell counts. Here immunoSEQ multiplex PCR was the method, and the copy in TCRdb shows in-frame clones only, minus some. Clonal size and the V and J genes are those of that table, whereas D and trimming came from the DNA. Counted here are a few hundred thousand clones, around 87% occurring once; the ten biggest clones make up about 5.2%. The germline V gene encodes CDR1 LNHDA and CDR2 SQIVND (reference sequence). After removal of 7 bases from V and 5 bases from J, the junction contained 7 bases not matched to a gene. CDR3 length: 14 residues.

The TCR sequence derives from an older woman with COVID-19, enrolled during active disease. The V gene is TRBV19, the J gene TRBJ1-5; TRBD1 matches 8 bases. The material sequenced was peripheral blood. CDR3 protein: CASINGQGHQPQHF. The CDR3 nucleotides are TGTGCCAGTATCAACGGACAGGGACATCAGCCCCAGCATTTT.